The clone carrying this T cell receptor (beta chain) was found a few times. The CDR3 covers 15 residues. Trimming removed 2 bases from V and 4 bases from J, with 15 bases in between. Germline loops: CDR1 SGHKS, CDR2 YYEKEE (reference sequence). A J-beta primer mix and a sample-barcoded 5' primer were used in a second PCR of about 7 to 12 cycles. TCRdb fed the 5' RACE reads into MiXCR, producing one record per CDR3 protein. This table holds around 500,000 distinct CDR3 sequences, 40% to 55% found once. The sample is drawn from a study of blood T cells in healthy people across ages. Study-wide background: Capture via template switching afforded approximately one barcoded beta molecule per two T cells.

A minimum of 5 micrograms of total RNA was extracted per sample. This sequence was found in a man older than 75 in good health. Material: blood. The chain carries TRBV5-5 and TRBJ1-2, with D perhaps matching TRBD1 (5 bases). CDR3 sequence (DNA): TGTGCCAGCAGCTTCGAGTTAGACAGTAGCTATGGCTACACCTTC. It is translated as CASSFELDSSYGYTF. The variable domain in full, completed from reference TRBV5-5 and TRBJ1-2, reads DAGVTQSPTHLIKTRGQQVTLRCSPISGHKSVSWYQQVLGQGPQFIFQYYEKEERGRGNFPDRFSARQFPNYSSELNVNALLLGDSALYLCASSFELDSSYGYTFGSGTRLTVV.